This TCR beta chain was retrieved from a study of shared clonotypes between healthy human individuals. The wider study: CD4 naive cells filled three plates per donor, CD4 memory three, CD8 naive two and CD8 memory one.

The germline V gene has CDR1 SGHRS and CDR2 YFSETQ. CDR3 length: 14 residues. Trimming stripped 4 bases from V and 5 bases from J, with 15 bases between. As to this clone: Its antigen remains unknown.

Study outcomes and limitations: Around 5% of naive CD4 clonotypes were common to four donors. Naive subsets generally exceeded memory subsets in estimated richness.

Clones were sequenced by immunoSEQ multiplex PCR, and TCRdb holds only the in-frame ones, with some missing. Here the sample spans about 2.3 million clones, 85% to 95% being singletons. V and J are TRBV5-1 and TRBJ2-5; TRBD1 might be the D (5 bases). The TCR originated in a man aged 18 to 30 in good health. Some clones in this sample may be carry-over from other donors' samples. Sequencing was performed on naive CD4+ T cells from PBMCs. Subset of the sample: CD45RA+ positively selected. The CDR3, as DNA: TGCGCCAGCAGCCTACGTCCTGCAGGGGAGACCCAGTACTTC. It encodes CASSLRPAGETQYF.